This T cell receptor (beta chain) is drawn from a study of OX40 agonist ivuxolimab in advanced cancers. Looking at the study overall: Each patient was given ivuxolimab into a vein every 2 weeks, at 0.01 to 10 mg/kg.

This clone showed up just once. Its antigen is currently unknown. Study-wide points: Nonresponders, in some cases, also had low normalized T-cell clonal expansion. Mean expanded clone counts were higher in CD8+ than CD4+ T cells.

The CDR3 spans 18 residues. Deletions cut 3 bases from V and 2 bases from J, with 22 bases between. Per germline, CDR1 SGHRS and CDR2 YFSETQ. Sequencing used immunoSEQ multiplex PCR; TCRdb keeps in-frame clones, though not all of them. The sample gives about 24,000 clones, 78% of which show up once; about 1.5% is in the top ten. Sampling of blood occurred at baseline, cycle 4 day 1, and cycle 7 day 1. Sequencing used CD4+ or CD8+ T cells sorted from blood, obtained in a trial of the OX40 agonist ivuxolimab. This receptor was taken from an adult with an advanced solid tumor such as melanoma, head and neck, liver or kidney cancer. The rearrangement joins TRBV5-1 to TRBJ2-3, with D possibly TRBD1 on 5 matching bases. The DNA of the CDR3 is TGCGCCAGCAGCTCCCTACCCCCGGACACCTTTTACACAGATACGCAGTATTTT. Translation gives CASSSLPPDTFYTDTQYF.